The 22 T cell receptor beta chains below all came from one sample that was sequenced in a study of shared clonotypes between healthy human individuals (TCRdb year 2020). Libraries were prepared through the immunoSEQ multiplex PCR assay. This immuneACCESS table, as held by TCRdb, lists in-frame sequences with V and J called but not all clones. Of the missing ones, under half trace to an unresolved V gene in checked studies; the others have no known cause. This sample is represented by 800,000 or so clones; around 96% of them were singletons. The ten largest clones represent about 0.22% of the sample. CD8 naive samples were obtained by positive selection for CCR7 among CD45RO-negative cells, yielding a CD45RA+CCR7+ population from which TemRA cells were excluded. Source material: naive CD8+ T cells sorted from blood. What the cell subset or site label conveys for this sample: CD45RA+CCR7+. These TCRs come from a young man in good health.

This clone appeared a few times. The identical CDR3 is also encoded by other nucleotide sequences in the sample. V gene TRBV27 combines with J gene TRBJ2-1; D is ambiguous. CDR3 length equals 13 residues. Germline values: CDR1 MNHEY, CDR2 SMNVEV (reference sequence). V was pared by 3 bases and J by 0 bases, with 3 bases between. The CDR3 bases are TGTGCCAGCAGTTTCAGCTCCTACAATGAGCAGTTCTTC. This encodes CASSFSSYNEQFF.

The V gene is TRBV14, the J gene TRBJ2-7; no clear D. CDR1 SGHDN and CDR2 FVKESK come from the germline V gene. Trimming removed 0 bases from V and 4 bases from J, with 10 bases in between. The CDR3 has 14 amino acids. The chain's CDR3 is CASSQEAYSYEQYF. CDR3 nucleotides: TGTGCCAGCAGCCAAGAGGCATACTCTTACGAGCAGTACTTC.

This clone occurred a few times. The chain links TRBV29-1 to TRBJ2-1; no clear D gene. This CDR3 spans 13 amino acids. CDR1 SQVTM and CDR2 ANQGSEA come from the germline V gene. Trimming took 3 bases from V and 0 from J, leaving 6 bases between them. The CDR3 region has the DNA TGCAGCGTTGATGTCTACTCCTACAATGAGCAGTTCTTC. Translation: CSVDVYSYNEQFF.

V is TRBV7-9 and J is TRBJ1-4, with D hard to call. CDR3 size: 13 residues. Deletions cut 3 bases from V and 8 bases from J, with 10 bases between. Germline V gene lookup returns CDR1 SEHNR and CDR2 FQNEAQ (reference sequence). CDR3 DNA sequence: TGTGCCAGCAGCTTGACTCAGGCCGAAAAACTGTTTTTT. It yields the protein CASSLTQAEKLFF.

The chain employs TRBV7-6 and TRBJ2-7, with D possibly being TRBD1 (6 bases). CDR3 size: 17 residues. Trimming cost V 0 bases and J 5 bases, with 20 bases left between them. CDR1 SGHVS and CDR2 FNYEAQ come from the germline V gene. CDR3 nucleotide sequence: TGTGCCAGCAGCTTAGCGGGTATTCAGGGGTTGAGCAACGAGCAGTACTTC. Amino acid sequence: CASSLAGIQGLSNEQYF. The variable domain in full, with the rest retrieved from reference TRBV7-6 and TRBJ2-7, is GAGVSQSPRYKVTKRGQDVALRCDPISGHVSLYWYRQALGQGPEFLTYFNYEAQQDKSGLPNDRFSAERPEGSISTLTIQRTEQRDSAMYRCASSLAGIQGLSNEQYFGPGTRLTVT.

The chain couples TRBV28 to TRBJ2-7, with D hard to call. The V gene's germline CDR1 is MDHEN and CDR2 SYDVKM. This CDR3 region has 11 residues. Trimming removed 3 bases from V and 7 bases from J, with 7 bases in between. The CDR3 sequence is CASSFIGEQYF. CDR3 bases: TGTGCCAGCAGTTTCATCGGGGAGCAGTACTTC.

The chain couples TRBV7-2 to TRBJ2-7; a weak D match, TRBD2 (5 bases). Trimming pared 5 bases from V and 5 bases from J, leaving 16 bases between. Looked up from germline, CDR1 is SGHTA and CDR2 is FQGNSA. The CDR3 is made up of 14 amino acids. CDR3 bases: TGTGCCAGCAGCCCGCGGTGGAGGCAGGACGAGCAGTACTTC. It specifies CASSPRWRQDEQYF.

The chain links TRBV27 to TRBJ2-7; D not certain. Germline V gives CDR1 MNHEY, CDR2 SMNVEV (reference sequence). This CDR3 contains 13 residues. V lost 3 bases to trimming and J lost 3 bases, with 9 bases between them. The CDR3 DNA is TGTGCCAGCAGTTTGGACGGCTTCTACGAGCAGTACTTC. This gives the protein CASSLDGFYEQYF.

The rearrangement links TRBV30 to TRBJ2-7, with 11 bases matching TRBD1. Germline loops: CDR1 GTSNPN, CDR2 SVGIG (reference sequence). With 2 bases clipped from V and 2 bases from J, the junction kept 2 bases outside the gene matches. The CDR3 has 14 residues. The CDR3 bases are TGTGCCTGGAGTATGGGACAGGGGGCCTACGAGCAGTACTTC. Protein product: CAWSMGQGAYEQYF.

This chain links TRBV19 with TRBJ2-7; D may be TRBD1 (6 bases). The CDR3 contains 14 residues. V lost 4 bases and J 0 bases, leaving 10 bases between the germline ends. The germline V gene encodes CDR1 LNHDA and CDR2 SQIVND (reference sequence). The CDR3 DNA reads TGTGCCAGTAGTACTACAGGGTACTCCTACGAGCAGTACTTC. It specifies CASSTTGYSYEQYF.

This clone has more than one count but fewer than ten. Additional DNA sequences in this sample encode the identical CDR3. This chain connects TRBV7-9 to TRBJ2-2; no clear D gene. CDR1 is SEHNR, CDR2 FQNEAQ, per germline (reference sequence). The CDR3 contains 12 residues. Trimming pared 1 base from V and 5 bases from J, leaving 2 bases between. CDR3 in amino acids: CASSLDTGELFF. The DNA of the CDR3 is TGTGCCAGCAGCTTAGATACCGGGGAGCTGTTTTTT.

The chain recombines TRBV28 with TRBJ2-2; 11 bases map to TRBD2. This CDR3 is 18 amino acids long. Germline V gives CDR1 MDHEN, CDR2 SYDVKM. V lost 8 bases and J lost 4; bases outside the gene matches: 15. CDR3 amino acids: CASCFDLGSGRATGELFF. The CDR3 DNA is TGTGCCAGCTGCTTCGACTTGGGTAGCGGGAGGGCCACCGGGGAGCTGTTTTTT.

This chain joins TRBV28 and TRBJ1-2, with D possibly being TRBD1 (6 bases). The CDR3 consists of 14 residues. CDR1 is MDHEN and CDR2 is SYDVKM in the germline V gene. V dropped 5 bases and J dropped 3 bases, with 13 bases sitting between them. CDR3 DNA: TGTGCCAGCAGTACCTCAGGGGCCTACTATGGCTACACCTTC. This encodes CASSTSGAYYGYTF.

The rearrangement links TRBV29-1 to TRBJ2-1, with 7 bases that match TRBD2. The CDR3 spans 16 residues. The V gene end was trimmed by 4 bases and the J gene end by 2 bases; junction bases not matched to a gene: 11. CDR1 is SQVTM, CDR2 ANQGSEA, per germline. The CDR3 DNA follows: TGCAGCGTTGGAGGGCAGTGGCTAGCGGCCTACAATGAGCAGTTCTTC. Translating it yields CSVGGQWLAAYNEQFF.

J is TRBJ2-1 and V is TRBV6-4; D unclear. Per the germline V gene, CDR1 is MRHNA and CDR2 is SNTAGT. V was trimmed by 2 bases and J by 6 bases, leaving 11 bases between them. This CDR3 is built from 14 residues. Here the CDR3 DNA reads TGTGCCAGCAGTGACGGGCCAGGCCTCAATGAGCAGTTCTTC. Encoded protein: CASSDGPGLNEQFF.

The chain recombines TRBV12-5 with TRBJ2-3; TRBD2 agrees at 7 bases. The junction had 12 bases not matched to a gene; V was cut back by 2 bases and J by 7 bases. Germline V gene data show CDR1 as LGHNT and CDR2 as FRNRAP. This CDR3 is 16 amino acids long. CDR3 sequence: CASGLSESGAGYTQYF. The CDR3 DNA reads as TGTGCTAGTGGTTTGTCTGAAAGCGGGGCCGGGTATACGCAGTATTTT.

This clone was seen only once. CDR3 DNA: TGTGCCAGCAGCCCTGACGATACGGAGCAGTTCTTC. Its translation is CASSPDDTEQFF. The V gene is TRBV7-9, the J gene TRBJ2-1; D not certain. Trimming cost V 5 bases and J 10 bases, with 12 bases left between them. Germline V gene data show CDR1 as SEHNR and CDR2 as FQNEAQ (reference sequence). This CDR3 has 12 amino acids.

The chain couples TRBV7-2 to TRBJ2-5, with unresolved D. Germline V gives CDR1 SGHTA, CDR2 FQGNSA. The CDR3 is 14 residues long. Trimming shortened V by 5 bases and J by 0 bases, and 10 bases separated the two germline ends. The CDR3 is CASSPGRYQETQYF. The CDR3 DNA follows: TGTGCCAGCAGCCCCGGACGGTACCAAGAGACCCAGTACTTC.

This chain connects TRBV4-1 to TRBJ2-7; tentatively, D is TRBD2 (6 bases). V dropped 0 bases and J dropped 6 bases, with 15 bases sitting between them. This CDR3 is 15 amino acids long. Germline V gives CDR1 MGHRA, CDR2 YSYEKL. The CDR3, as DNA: TGCGCCAGCAGCCAAGATTGGGCGGGGAGTCCCGAGCAGTACTTC. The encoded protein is CASSQDWAGSPEQYF.

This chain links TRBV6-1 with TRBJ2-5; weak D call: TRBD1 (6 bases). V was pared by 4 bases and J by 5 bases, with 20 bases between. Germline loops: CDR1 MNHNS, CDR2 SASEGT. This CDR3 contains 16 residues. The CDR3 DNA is TGTGCCAGCAGTGCAACAGGACAGTTGTTACGGGAGACCCAGTACTTC. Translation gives CASSATGQLLRETQYF.

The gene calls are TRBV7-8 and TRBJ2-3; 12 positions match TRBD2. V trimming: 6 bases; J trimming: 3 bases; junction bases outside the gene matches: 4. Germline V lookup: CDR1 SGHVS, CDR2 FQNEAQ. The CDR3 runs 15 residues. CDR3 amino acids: CASSTGTSGTDTQYF. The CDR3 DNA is TGTGCCAGCAGTACCGGGACTAGCGGGACAGATACGCAGTATTTT.

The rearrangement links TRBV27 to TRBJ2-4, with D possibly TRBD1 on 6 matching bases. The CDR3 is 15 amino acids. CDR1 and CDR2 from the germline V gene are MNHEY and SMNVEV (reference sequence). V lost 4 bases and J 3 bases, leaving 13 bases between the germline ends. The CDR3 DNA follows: TGTGCCAGCAGTTACAGGGATTTCGGCAAAAACATTCAGTACTTC. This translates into CASSYRDFGKNIQYF.